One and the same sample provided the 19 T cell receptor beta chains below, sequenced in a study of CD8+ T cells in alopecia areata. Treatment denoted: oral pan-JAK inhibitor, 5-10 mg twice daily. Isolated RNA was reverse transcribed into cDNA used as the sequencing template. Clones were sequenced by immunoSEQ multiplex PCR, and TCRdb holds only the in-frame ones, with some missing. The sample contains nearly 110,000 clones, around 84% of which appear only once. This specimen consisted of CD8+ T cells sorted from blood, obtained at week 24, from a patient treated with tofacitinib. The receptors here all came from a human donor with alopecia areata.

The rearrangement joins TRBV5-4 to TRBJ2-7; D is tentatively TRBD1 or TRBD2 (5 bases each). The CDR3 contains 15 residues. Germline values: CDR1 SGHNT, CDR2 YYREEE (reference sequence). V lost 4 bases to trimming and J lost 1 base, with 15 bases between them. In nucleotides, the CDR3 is TGTGCCAGCAGCGGAGGTGTGTCAGGGTCCTACGAGCAGTACTTC. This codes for CASSGGVSGSYEQYF.

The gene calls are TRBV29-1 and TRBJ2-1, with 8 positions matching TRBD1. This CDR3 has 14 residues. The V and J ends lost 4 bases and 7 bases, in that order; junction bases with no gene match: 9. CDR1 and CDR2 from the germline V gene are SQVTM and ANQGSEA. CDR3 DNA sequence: TGCAGCGTTGGCGGCAGGGGGCTACTAAATGAGCAGTTCTTC. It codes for CSVGGRGLLNEQFF.

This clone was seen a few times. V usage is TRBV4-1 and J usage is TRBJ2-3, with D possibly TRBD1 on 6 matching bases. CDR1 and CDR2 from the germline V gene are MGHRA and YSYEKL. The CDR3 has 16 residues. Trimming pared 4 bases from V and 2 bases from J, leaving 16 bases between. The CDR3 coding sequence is TGCGCCAGCAGCCCTAGACACAGGGCAGCCACAGATACGCAGTATTTT. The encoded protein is CASSPRHRAATDTQYF.

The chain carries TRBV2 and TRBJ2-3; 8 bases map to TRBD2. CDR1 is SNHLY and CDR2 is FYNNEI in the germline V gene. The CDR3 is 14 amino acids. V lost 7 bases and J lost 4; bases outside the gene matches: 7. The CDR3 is CASKASGSPDTQYF. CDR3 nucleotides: TGTGCCAGCAAGGCTAGCGGGTCCCCAGATACGCAGTATTTT.

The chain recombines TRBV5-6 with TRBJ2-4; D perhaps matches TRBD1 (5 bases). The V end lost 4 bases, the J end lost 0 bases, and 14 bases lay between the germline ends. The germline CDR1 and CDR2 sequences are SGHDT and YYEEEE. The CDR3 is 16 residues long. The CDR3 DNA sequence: TGTGCCAGCAGCCCACGACAGCACCAAGCCAAAAACATTCAGTACTTC. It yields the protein CASSPRQHQAKNIQYF.

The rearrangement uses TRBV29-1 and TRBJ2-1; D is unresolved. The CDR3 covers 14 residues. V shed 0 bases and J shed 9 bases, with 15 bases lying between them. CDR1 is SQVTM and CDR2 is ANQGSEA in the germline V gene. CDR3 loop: CSVEDGLRLGEQFF. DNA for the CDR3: TGCAGCGTTGAAGATGGGTTGAGACTGGGTGAGCAGTTCTTC.

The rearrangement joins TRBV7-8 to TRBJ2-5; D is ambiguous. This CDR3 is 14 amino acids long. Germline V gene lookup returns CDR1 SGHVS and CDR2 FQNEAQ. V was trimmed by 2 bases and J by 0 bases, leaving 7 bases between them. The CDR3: CASSLSSDQETQYF. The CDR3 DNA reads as TGTGCCAGCAGCTTATCGTCAGACCAAGAGACCCAGTACTTC.

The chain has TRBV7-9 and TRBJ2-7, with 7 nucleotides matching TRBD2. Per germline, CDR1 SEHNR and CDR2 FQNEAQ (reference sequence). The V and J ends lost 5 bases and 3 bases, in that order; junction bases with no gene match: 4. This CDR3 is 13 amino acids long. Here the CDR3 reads CASSLGEGYEQYF. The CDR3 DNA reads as TGTGCCAGCAGCCTCGGGGAGGGCTACGAGCAGTACTTC.

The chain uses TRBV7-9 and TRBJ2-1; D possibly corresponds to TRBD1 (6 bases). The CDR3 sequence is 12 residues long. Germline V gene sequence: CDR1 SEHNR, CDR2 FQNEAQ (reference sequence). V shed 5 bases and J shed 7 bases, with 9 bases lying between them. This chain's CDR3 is CASSQTGNEQFF. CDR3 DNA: TGTGCCAGCAGCCAAACAGGGAATGAGCAGTTCTTC.

This CDR3 reads CASSQESLQPTDTQYF. DNA for the CDR3: TGTGCCAGCAGCCAAGAGTCCCTTCAGCCCACAGATACGCAGTATTTT. The V gene is TRBV4-2, the J gene TRBJ2-3; D uncertain. With 0 bases removed from V and 2 bases from J, the gap between germline ends came to 12 bases. CDR3 length equals 16 residues. CDR1 and CDR2 (germline): LGHNA, YNFKEQ.

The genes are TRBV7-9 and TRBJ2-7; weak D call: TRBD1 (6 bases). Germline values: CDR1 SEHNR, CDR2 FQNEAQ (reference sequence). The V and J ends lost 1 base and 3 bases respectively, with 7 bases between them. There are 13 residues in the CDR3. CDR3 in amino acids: CASSLGRGYEQYF. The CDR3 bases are TGTGCCAGCAGCTTAGGCAGGGGCTACGAGCAGTACTTC.

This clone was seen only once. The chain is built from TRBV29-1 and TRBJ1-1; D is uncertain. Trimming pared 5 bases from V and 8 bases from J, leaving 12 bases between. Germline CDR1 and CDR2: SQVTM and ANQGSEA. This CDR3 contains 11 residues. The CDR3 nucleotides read TGCAGCGTTACCGTAGGTATAGAAGCTTTCTTT. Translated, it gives CSVTVGIEAFF.

The CDR3 spells CSARGGYEQFF. CDR3 nucleotide sequence: TGCAGTGCTAGAGGGGGGTATGAGCAGTTCTTC. This chain joins TRBV20-1 and TRBJ2-1; D may be TRBD1 or TRBD2 (5 bases each). Deletions cut 1 base from V and 8 bases from J, with 6 bases between. The CDR3 spans 11 residues. In germline, CDR1 is DFQATT, CDR2 SNEGSKA (reference sequence).

Written as DNA, the CDR3 is TGTGCCAGCAGTCCAGGAGGGGCTCAAGAGACCCAGTACTTC. Its translation: CASSPGGAQETQYF. The chain couples TRBV27 to TRBJ2-5; a possible D gene is TRBD2 (6 bases). Germline lookup yields CDR1 MNHEY and CDR2 SMNVEV (reference sequence). The CDR3 is 14 residues long. The V and J ends lost 5 bases and 2 bases respectively, with 12 bases between them.

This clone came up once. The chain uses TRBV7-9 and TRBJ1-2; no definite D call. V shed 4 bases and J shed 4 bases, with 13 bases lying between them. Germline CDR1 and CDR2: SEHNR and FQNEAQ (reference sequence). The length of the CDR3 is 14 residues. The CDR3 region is CASSSPTAPYGYTF. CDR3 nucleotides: TGTGCCAGCAGCTCTCCCACAGCGCCCTATGGCTACACCTTC. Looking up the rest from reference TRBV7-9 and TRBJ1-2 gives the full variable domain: DTGVSQNPRHKITKRGQNVTFRCDPISEHNRLYWYRQTLGQGPEFLTYFQNEAQLEKSRLLSDRFSAERPKGSFSTLEIQRTEQGDSAMYLCASSSPTAPYGYTFGSGTRLTVV.

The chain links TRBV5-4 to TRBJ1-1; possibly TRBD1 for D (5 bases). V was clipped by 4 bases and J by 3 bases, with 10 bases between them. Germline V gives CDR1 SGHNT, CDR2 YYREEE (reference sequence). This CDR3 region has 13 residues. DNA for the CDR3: TGTGCCAGCAGCCCCGGGACGGACACTGAAGCTTTCTTT. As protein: CASSPGTDTEAFF.

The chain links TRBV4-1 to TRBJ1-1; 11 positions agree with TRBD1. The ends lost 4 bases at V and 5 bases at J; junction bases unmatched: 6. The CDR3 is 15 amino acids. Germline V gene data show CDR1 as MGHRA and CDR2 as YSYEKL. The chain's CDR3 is CASSPRGQGDTEAFF. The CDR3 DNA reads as TGCGCCAGCAGCCCCCGGGGACAGGGGGATACTGAAGCTTTCTTT.

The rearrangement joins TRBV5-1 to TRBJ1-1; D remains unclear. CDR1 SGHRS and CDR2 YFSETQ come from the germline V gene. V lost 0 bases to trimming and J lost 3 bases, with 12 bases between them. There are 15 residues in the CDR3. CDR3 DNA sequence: TGCGCCAGCAGCTTGGGCTCAGCCCGGGACACTGAAGCTTTCTTT. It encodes CASSLGSARDTEAFF.

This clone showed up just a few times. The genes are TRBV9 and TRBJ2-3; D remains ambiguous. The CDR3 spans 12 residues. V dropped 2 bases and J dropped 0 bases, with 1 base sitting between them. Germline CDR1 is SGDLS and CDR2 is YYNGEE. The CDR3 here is CASSVSTDTQYF. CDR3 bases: TGTGCCAGCAGCGTTAGCACAGATACGCAGTATTTT.